One T cell receptor beta chain is described in this entry. This sample was taken from a study of technical replicates of blood from a few donors. The V and J ends lost 2 bases and 4 bases respectively, with 9 bases between them. Germline V gene data show CDR1 as MNHEY and CDR2 as SVGAGI. This CDR3 has 14 amino acids. Profiled with immunoSEQ multiplex PCR; TCRdb holds only in-frame clones, not every one. This sample has tens of thousands of clones, with around 96% found just once. The TCR was taken from a human donor in good health. The chain joins TRBV6-5 to TRBJ1-3, with D perhaps TRBD1 (5 bases). Specimen: T cells isolated from PBMCs. CDR3 DNA: TGTGCCAGCAGTTACGGAGGGGCCGGAAACACCATATATTTT. It encodes CASSYGGAGNTIYF.